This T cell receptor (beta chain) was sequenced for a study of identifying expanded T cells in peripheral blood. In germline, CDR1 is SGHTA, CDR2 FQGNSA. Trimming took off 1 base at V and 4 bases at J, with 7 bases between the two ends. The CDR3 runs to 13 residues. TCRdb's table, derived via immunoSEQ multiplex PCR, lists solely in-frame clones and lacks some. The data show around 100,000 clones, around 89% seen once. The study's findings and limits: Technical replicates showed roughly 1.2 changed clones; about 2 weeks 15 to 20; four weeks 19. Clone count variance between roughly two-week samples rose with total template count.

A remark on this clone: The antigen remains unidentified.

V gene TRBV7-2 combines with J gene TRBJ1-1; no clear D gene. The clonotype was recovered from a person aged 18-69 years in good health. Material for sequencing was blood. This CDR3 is CASSLGVGTEAFF. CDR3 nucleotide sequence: TGTGCCAGCAGCTTAGGGGTGGGCACTGAAGCTTTCTTT.